This T cell receptor (beta chain) is drawn from a study of blood T cell repertoires in COVID-19. The CDR3 covers 17 residues. Per germline, CDR1 SGHTA and CDR2 FQGNSA. After removal of 5 bases from V and 2 bases from J, the junction contained 12 bases not matched to a gene. Per the study methods: Reference gene primers were amplified, and this amplification served to estimate nucleated cell counts. Assay: immunoSEQ multiplex PCR; the TCRdb copy retains only in-frame clones and omits some. The V and J calls and clone size are taken from that table; D and trimming were inferred from the DNA. The sample yields some 100,000 clones, about four fifths seen once.

This TCR came from a human donor in a cohort sampled during active COVID-19. Sequencing was carried out using peripheral blood. The V and J genes are TRBV7-2 and TRBJ1-5, with 7 nucleotides matching TRBD1. CDR3 sequence: CASSREGAIFGNQPQHF. CDR3 in DNA: TGTGCCAGCAGCAGAGAGGGGGCTATATTCGGCAATCAGCCCCAGCATTTT.